Listed here are 2 T cell receptor beta chains from one sample, sequenced in a study of patients and donors after allogeneic stem cell transplantation. TCRdb re-analysed the RT-PCR reads in MiXCR, keeping a single row per CDR3 protein. This table has some 880,000 distinct CDR3 sequences, around 17% appearing once. The source material was blood, either unsorted or a sorted T cell fraction (not recorded which). The origin of the receptors is a human donor who was either an allogeneic HSCT recipient or a stem cell or donor lymphocyte infusion donor (not recorded which). It is not recorded whose cells these are; they may come from a transplant donor.

This chain connects TRBV6-2 or TRBV6-3 to TRBJ2-3, with TRBD2 identical over 10 bases. The CDR3 covers 19 residues. Trimming took 7 bases from V and 1 from J; bases not matched to a gene: 17. CDR1 MNHEY and CDR2 SVGEGT come from the germline V gene. The CDR3 sequence is CASKGLWLAGEGGTDTQYF. The CDR3 DNA sequence: TGTGCCAGCAAGGGTTTATGGCTAGCGGGAGAAGGGGGCACAGATACGCAGTATTTT.

There are a few counts of this clonotype. V gene TRBV30 combines with J gene TRBJ1-4; D unresolved. Trimming shortened V by 1 base and J by 6 bases, and 12 bases separated the two germline ends. The CDR3 contains 14 residues. In germline, CDR1 is GTSNPN, CDR2 SVGIG (reference sequence). The CDR3 loop is CAWSDLDLYEKLFF. The CDR3 DNA sequence: TGTGCCTGGAGTGACTTGGACTTGTATGAAAAACTGTTTTTT.